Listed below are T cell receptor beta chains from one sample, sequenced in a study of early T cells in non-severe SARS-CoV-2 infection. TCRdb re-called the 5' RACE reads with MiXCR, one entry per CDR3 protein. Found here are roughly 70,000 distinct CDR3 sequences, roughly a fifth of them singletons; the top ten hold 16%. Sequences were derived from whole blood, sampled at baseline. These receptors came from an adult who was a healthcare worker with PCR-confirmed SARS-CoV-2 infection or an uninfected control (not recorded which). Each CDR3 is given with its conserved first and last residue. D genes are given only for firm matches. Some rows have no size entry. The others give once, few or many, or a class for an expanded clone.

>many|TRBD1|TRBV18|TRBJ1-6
CASSPGTVNSPLHF
TGTGCCAGCTCACCCGGGACAGTCAATTCACCCCTCCACTTT
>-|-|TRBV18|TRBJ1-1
CASSPASMNTEAFF
TGTGCCAGCTCACCAGCCAGCATGAACACTGAAGCTTTCTTT
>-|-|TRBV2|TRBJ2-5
CAIKGVETQYF
TGTGCCATTAAGGGGGTGGAGACCCAGTACTTC
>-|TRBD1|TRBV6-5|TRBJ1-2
CATGTANYGYTF
TGTGCCACCGGGACAGCGAACTATGGCTACACCTTC
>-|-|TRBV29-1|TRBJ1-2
CSVRPAQGGYTF
TGCAGCGTCAGGCCAGCCCAAGGAGGCTACACCTTC
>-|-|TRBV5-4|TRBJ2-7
CASSLAGGNEQYF
TGTGCCAGCAGCTTGGCCGGAGGGAACGAGCAGTACTTC
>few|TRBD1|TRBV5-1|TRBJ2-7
CASSPGQGDDEQYF
TGCGCCAGCAGCCCGGGACAGGGGGACGACGAGCAGTACTTC
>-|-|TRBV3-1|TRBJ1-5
CASSQGGDWDQPQHF
TGTGCCAGCAGCCAAGGGGGGGACTGGGATCAGCCCCAGCATTTT
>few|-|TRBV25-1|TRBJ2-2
CASSRSGELFF
TGTGCCAGCAGTCGGTCCGGGGAGCTGTTTTTT
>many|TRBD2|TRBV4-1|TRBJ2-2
CASSHPLGGNRAGELFF
TGCGCCAGCAGCCATCCTCTCGGGGGGAATCGAGCCGGGGAGCTGTTTTTT
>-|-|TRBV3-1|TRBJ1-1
CASSQDDTEAFF
TGTGCCAGCAGCCAAGACGACACTGAAGCTTTCTTT
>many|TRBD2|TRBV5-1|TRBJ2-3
CASSLAGGGAGDTQYF
TGCGCCAGCAGCTTGGCTGGCGGGGGGGCAGGAGATACGCAGTATTTT
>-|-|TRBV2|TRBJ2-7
CASSEPPRGLYEQYF
TGTGCCAGCAGTGAACCCCCAAGGGGACTTTACGAGCAGTACTTC
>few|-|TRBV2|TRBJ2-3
CASRSTSSTDTQYF
TGTGCCAGCAGATCGACCTCAAGCACAGATACGCAGTATTTT
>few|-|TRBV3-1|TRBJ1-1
CASSQETVDTEAFF
TGTGCCAGCAGCCAAGAGACGGTGGACACTGAAGCTTTCTTT
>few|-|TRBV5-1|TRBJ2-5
CASSPQKGTRETQYF
TGCGCCAGCAGCCCACAAAAGGGGACGCGAGAGACCCAGTACTTC
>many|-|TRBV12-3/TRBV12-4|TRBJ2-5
CASSLGVAAQETQYF
TGTGCCAGCAGTTTGGGGGTAGCGGCACAAGAGACCCAGTACTTC
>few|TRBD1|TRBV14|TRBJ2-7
CASSQAPGTGYEQYF
TGTGCCAGCAGCCAAGCCCCCGGGACAGGGTACGAGCAGTACTTC
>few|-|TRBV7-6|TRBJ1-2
CASSLSSSGRANYGYTF
TGTGCCAGCAGCTTAAGTAGCAGCGGCCGAGCTAACTATGGCTACACCTTC
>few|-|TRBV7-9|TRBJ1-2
CASSNTTRTRGYTF
TGTGCCAGCAGCAACACAACCCGGACCCGAGGCTACACCTTC
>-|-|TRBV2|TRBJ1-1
CASMRENTEAFF
TGTGCCAGCATGAGAGAAAACACTGAAGCTTTCTTT
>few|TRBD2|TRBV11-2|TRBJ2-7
CASSLAEAYEQYF
TGTGCCAGCAGCCTAGCGGAGGCCTACGAGCAGTACTTC
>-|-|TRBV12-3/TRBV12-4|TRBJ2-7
CASRGDTPEQYF
TGTGCCAGCAGAGGGGACACTCCCGAGCAGTACTTC
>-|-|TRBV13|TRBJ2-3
CASSPKGAGTQYF
TGTGCCAGCAGCCCGAAAGGGGCAGGTACGCAGTATTTT
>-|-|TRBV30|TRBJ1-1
CASRTTRVAEAFF
TGTGCCTCGCGGACTACCAGGGTAGCTGAAGCTTTCTTT
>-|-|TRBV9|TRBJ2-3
CASSLSGRLTDTQYF
TGTGCCAGCAGCCTCTCAGGGAGACTCACAGATACGCAGTATTTT
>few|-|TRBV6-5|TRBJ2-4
CASSNEGGRNIQYF
TGTGCCAGCAGCAACGAGGGGGGCCGGAACATTCAGTACTTC
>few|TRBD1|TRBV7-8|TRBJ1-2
CASSSRGTAYGYTF
TGTGCCAGCAGCTCACGCGGGACAGCCTATGGCTACACCTTC
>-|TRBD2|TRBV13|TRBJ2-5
CASSPGLHQETQYF
TGTGCCAGCAGCCCGGGACTACACCAAGAGACCCAGTACTTC
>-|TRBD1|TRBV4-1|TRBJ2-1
CASSQEGTGKGNEQFF
TGCGCCAGCAGCCAAGAAGGGACAGGGAAGGGAAATGAGCAGTTCTTC
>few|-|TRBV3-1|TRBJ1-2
CASSQDPETAYNYGYTF
TGTGCCAGCAGCCAAGATCCAGAGACAGCCTATAACTATGGCTACACCTTC
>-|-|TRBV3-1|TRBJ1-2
CASSSLKGYTF
TGTGCCAGCAGTTCCCTAAAGGGCTACACCTTC
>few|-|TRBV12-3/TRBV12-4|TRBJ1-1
CASSFRYIEYMNTEAFF
TGTGCCAGCAGTTTTAGGTATATCGAGTACATGAACACTGAAGCTTTCTTT
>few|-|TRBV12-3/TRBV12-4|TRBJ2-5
CASRGRQETQYF
TGTGCCAGCCGGGGACGCCAAGAGACCCAGTACTTC
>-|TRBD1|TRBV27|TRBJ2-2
CASSIDRVAGELFF
TGTGCCAGCAGTATAGACAGGGTGGCCGGGGAGCTGTTTTTT